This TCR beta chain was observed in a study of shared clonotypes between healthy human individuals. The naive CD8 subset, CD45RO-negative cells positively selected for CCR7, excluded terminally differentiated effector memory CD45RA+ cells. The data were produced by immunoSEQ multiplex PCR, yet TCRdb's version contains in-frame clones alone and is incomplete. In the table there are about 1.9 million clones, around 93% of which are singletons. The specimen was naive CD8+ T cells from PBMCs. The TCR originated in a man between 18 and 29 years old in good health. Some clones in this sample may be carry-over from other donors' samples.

The CDR3 sequence is CASSARMKGGLQPQHF. DNA for the CDR3: TGTGCCAGCAGCGCGAGGATGAAAGGGGGCCTTCAGCCCCAGCATTTT. J is TRBJ1-5 and V is TRBV5-6; 7 nucleotides match TRBD1. This CDR3 contains 16 residues. The V gene's germline CDR1 is SGHDT and CDR2 YYEEEE. V dropped 4 bases and J dropped 6; count of bases not matched to a gene: 13.